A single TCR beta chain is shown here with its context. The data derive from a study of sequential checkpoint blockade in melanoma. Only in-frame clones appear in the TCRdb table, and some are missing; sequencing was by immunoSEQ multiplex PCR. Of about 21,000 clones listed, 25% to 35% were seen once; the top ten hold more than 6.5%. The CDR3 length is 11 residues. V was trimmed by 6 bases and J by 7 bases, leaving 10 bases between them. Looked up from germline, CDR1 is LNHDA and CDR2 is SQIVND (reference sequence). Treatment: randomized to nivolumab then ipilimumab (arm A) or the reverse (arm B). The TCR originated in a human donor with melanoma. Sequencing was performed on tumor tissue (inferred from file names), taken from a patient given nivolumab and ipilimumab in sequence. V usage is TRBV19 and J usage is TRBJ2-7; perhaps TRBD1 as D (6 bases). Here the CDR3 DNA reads TGTGCCAGTAGACAGGGTGAAGAGCAGTACTTC. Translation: CASRQGEEQYF.